This T cell receptor beta chain originates from a study of blood T cell repertoires in COVID-19. In the study overall: Researchers got acute and convalescent COVID-19 samples from the United States, Italy and Spain. T cells, B-cell-depleted T cells, or PBMCs provided the cDNA or gDNA that served as material.

CDR1 WSHSY and CDR2 SAAADI come from the germline V gene. Trimming removed 4 bases from V and 7 bases from J; junction bases left unmatched: 6. The CDR3 extends over 13 amino acids. Authors' analysis steps: Estimated nucleated cell counts came from reference gene primer amplification. Libraries were prepared by immunoSEQ multiplex PCR; TCRdb keeps only in-frame clonotypes and omits some of them. The V and J calls and clone size come from that table; D and trimming were worked out from the DNA. This sample has hundreds of thousands of clones, with about four fifths found just once. The TCR originated in a man aged 80 or over with acute or convalescent COVID-19. The chain is built from TRBV10-2 and TRBJ1-2; TRBD1 aligns across 7 bases. The source material was peripheral blood. The CDR3 DNA sequence: TGCGCCAGCAGTGTTCAGGGGGAAGGTGGCTACACCTTC. It encodes CASSVQGEGGYTF.